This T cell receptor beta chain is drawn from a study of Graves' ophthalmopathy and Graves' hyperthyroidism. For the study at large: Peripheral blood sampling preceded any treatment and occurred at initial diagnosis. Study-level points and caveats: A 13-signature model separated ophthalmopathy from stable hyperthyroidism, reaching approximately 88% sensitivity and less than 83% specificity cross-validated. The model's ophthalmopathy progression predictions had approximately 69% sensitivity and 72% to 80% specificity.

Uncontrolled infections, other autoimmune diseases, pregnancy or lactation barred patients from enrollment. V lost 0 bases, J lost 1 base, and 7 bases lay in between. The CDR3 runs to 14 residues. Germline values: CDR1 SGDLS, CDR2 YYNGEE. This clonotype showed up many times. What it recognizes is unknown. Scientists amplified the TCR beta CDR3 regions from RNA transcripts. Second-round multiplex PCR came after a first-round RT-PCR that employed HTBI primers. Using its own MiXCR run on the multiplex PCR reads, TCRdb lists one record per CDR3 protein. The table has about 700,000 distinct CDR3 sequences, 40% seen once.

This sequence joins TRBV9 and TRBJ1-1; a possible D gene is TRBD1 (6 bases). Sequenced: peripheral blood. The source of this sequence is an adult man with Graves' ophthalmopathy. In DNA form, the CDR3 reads TGTGCCAGCAGCGTAGTCAGGGGGAACACTGAAGCTTTCTTT. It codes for CASSVVRGNTEAFF. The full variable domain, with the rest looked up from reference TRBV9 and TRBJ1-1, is DSGVTQTPKHLITATGQRVTLRCSPRSGDLSVYWYQQSLDQGLQFLIQYYNGEERAKGNILERFSAQQFPDLHSELNLSSLELGDSALYFCASSVVRGNTEAFFGQGTRLTVV.